This entry features one TCR beta chain sequence. TCRdb re-called the 5' RACE reads and shows each CDR3 protein once, DNA omitted. The sample data list 440,000 or so distinct CDR3 sequences. This specimen belongs to a study of monozygotic twins with inflammatory bowel disease. The germline V gene has CDR1 MDHEN and CDR2 SYDVKM. The CDR3 is 14 amino acids. What was sequenced was blood. The clonotype originates from a human donor with ulcerative colitis or Crohn's disease, or a healthy co-twin of an affected twin (not recorded which). The rearrangement links TRBV28 to TRBJ1-5; TCRdb indicates TRBD1, and absent DNA this call remains unverified. The CDR3 sequence is CASSFGHFNQPQHF.